What follows describes a single T cell receptor beta chain. The antigen is undetermined. The sample comes from a study of cytomegalovirus exposure and HLA in healthy donors. Study as a whole: The 550 to 700 first-cohort repertoires and the 110 or so validation repertoires shared the same platform, a later analysis reported. Study-wide results and limits: There were under 200 TCR beta chains listed as cytomegalovirus-associated. Subsequent analysis of the 120 or so validation repertoires found a tendency for first-cohort TCR clusters to co-occur.

Deletions cut 5 bases from V and 4 bases from J, with 11 bases between. CDR1 is MGHRA, CDR2 YSYEKL, per germline. The CDR3 is 14 residues long. Profiling relied on immunoSEQ multiplex PCR, and the TCRdb table lists in-frame clones only, not all of them. The sample lists 120,000 or so clones; about 87% were seen once. The V call is TRBV4-1, the J call TRBJ2-2; D is unclear. This sequence originates from a woman under 30 in good health and CMV-seronegative. The sample taken for sequencing was PBMCs. The DNA of the CDR3 is TGCGCCAGCAGCGAAGTCCCGGGCACCGGGGAGCTGTTTTTT. Amino acid sequence: CASSEVPGTGELFF.